These T cell receptor beta chains were read from a single sample in a study of blood T cells in healthy people across ages. TCRdb independently ran MiXCR on the 5' RACE reads; one entry per CDR3 protein. The sample contains some 320,000 distinct CDR3 sequences, 25% to 30% of which appear only once. Sample: blood. The receptors were sampled from a woman in her seventies in good health. CDR3s include the opening cysteine and the closing phenylalanine or tryptophan. D genes are given only for firm matches. Clone size, where shown, is once, few, many, or a class for clones that have expanded.

size: NA
V: TRBV3-1
J: TRBJ2-5
D: NA
CDR3: CASSQELGRQETQYF
DNA: TGTGCCAGCAGCCAAGAGTTGGGTCGCCAAGAGACCCAGTACTTC

size: many
V: TRBV6-6
J: TRBJ2-7
D: TRBD2
CDR3: CASSYVAVGRYEQYF
DNA: TGTGCCAGCAGTTACGTGGCCGTCGGGAGGTACGAGCAGTACTTC

size: NA
V: TRBV20-1
J: TRBJ2-6
D: TRBD2
CDR3: CSAPPGGRTGANVLTF
DNA: TGCAGTGCTCCCCCGGGAGGAAGAACTGGGGCCAACGTCCTGACTTTC

size: NA
V: TRBV15
J: TRBJ2-3
D: NA
CDR3: CATSRDPTDTQYF
DNA: TGTGCCACCAGCAGAGATCCAACAGATACGCAGTATTTT

size: few
V: TRBV2
J: TRBJ2-7
D: NA
CDR3: CASSEAQGLPYEQYF
DNA: TGTGCCAGCAGTGAAGCGCAAGGCCTCCCCTACGAGCAGTACTTC

size: few
V: TRBV7-9
J: TRBJ1-2
D: TRBD1
CDR3: CASSLRDRGTDYGYTF
DNA: TGTGCCAGCAGCTTACGGGACAGGGGTACGGACTATGGCTACACCTTC

size: few
V: TRBV10-2
J: TRBJ1-4
D: NA
CDR3: CASSESRGAGNEKLFF
DNA: TGCGCCAGCAGTGAGTCGAGGGGGGCGGGTAATGAAAAACTGTTTTTT

size: many
V: TRBV7-9
J: TRBJ2-1
D: NA
CDR3: CASSPAPSGKGYNEQFF
DNA: TGTGCCAGCAGCCCCGCCCCGTCAGGGAAAGGGTACAATGAGCAGTTCTTC

size: NA
V: TRBV20-1
J: TRBJ1-1
D: TRBD1
CDR3: CSARGGDRPGQAFF
DNA: TGCAGTGCTAGAGGGGGGGACAGACCAGGGCAAGCTTTCTTT

size: NA
V: TRBV10-2
J: TRBJ2-1
D: TRBD1
CDR3: CASNRDRGLNEQFF
DNA: TGCGCCAGCAATCGGGACAGGGGGCTGAATGAGCAGTTCTTC

size: NA
V: TRBV28
J: TRBJ2-1
D: TRBD1
CDR3: CASSAPGQGNEQFF
DNA: TGTGCCAGCAGCGCCCCGGGACAGGGCAATGAGCAGTTCTTC

size: NA
V: TRBV29-1
J: TRBJ2-3
D: NA
CDR3: CSVDGGADTQYF
DNA: TGCAGCGTTGACGGGGGCGCAGATACGCAGTATTTT

size: NA
V: TRBV12-3/TRBV12-4
J: TRBJ2-1
D: NA
CDR3: CASSRSHGPEQFF
DNA: TGTGCCAGCAGTCGATCACATGGTCCTGAGCAGTTCTTC

size: few
V: TRBV12-3/TRBV12-4
J: TRBJ2-3
D: TRBD2
CDR3: CASSPAGGPSTDTQYF
DNA: TGTGCCAGCAGCCCAGCGGGAGGCCCTAGCACAGATACGCAGTATTTT

size: NA
V: TRBV11-2
J: TRBJ1-5
D: TRBD1
CDR3: CASSLDGGTVAQPQHF
DNA: TGTGCCAGCAGCTTAGATGGGGGGACAGTTGCTCAGCCCCAGCATTTT

size: few
V: TRBV10-3
J: TRBJ1-1
D: NA
CDR3: CAISEAGDVEAFF
DNA: TGTGCCATCAGTGAGGCGGGGGACGTTGAAGCTTTCTTT

size: NA
V: TRBV7-8
J: TRBJ2-7
D: TRBD2
CDR3: CASSADLAGGAYEQYF
DNA: TGTGCCAGCAGCGCAGACCTAGCGGGAGGTGCCTACGAGCAGTACTTC

size: few
V: TRBV7-2
J: TRBJ2-3
D: NA
CDR3: CASSLTRERTDTQYF
DNA: TGTGCCAGCAGCTTAACCCGGGAACGCACAGATACGCAGTATTTT

size: NA
V: TRBV27
J: TRBJ2-1
D: NA
CDR3: CASSRDPRGEQFF
DNA: TGTGCCAGCAGTAGGGACCCGAGGGGTGAGCAGTTCTTC

size: NA
V: TRBV2
J: TRBJ2-2
D: NA
CDR3: CASNLQGLPNGLGGLFF
DNA: TGTGCCAGCAACCTACAGGGACTCCCGAATGGACTCGGGGGGCTGTTTTTT

size: few
V: TRBV29-1
J: TRBJ2-3
D: NA
CDR3: CSCRRQSSTDTQYF
DNA: TGCAGCTGCAGACGGCAGAGTAGCACAGATACGCAGTATTTT

size: few
V: TRBV27
J: TRBJ2-7
D: NA
CDR3: CASSISPSYSYEQYF
DNA: TGTGCCAGCAGTATTTCCCCATCATACTCCTACGAGCAGTACTTC

size: few
V: TRBV7-9
J: TRBJ2-7
D: TRBD1
CDR3: CASSSRQGAREEQYF
DNA: TGTGCCAGCAGCTCCAGACAGGGGGCTAGAGAGGAGCAGTACTTC

size: NA
V: TRBV7-3
J: TRBJ2-6
D: NA
CDR3: CASSLTFASGANVLTF
DNA: TGTGCCAGCAGCTTAACCTTTGCATCTGGGGCCAACGTCCTGACTTTC